The rows below give T cell receptor beta chains drawn from one sample of a study of chemoradiotherapy in HPV16-positive cancers. TCRdb's copy holds only in-frame clones and misses some; the assay was immunoSEQ multiplex PCR. The sample gives around 7,400 clones, roughly 70% of which show up once; 16% is in the top ten. Sequenced here: tumor tissue, sampled from a patient who underwent chemoradiotherapy. Every receptor here comes from a human donor with HPV-associated anogenital cancer. Both conserved end residues are part of each CDR3.

length: 12; V: TRBV30; J: TRBJ1-5; CDR3: CAWSGDGTPQHF
length: 12; V: TRBV19; J: TRBJ1-5; CDR3: CASSKYDQPQHF
length: 14; V: TRBV2; J: TRBJ1-3; CDR3: CASSGANRRDTIYF
length: 15; V: TRBV27; J: TRBJ2-1; CDR3: CASSLSLRGAGHVLF
length: 12; V: TRBV29-1; J: TRBJ2-3; CDR3: CSYPGGADTQYF
length: 15; V: TRBV7-2; J: TRBJ1-6; CDR3: CASSLEVGLNSPLHF
length: 15; V: TRBV5-8; J: TRBJ1-4; CDR3: CASSWTGLSNEKLFF
length: 16; V: TRBV27; J: TRBJ1-2; CDR3: CASSLTLQGAGYGYTF
length: 15; V: TRBV25-1; J: TRBJ1-5; CDR3: CASSAGQGAGQPQHF
length: 16; V: TRBV7-2; J: TRBJ2-2; CDR3: CASTPSSGGEGGELFF
length: 22; V: TRBV9; J: TRBJ2-7; CDR3: CASSVGPSARKNRGLRAYEQYF
length: 13; V: TRBV5-1; J: TRBJ1-1; CDR3: CASSLELRTEAFF
length: 13; V: TRBV29-1; J: TRBJ1-2; CDR3: CSVEEVGFYGYTF